The text below deals with one TCR beta chain. Its antigen remains unidentified. This specimen belongs to a study of cytomegalovirus exposure and HLA in healthy donors. Primers for the PCR totalled 60 Vbeta and 13 Jbeta. The repertoire was sequenced with immunoSEQ multiplex PCR; TCRdb's copy has only in-frame clones and lacks some. Of about 130,000 clones listed, roughly 75% are singletons. The V segment lost 6 bases and the J segment 1 base; nucleotides outside the gene matches: 5. CDR3 length: 16 residues. Germline CDR1 and CDR2: LNHDA and SQIVND (reference sequence). Overall study findings and caveats: Only CMV serostatus was available as immune exposure information.

The sample was PBMCs. V and J are TRBV19 and TRBJ2-2; 10 bases agree with TRBD1. This receptor was identified in a female donor in good health and CMV-seronegative. DNA of the CDR3: TGTGCCAGTAGAGGGACAGGGGTACAGAACACCGGGGAGCTGTTTTTT. Translated: CASRGTGVQNTGELFF.